The 11 T cell receptor beta chains given below trace back to one sample, sequenced in a study of T cells in localized non-small cell lung cancer. Clones were read by immunoSEQ multiplex PCR, and TCRdb kept only the in-frame ones, dropping some. There are over 50,000 clones in the sample; over 80% occur only once, and about a sixth lies in the top ten. The specimen was peripheral blood mononuclear cells, collected before any cancer treatment. Receptor source: a man aged 35-69 years with stage III lung adenocarcinoma.

The chain links TRBV27 to TRBJ2-7, with a tentative D call TRBD1 (6 bases). Germline loops: CDR1 MNHEY, CDR2 SMNVEV (reference sequence). This CDR3 region has 11 residues. Between the trimmed V and J ends, which lost 10 bases and 3 bases, there was a span of 10 bases. CDR3 residues: CATRDNYEQYF. The CDR3 nucleotides are TGTGCCACCCGGGACAACTACGAGCAGTACTTC.

The chain carries TRBV29-1 and TRBJ1-5; possibly TRBD1 for D (5 bases). Germline V CDR1 and CDR2: SQVTM, ANQGSEA. The CDR3 spans 13 residues. The ends were cut back, 4 bases at V and 3 bases at J, with 10 bases in the middle. The CDR3 here is CSVGDGNNQPQHF. CDR3 DNA: TGCAGCGTTGGGGACGGAAACAATCAGCCCCAGCATTTT.

The V call is TRBV5-6, the J call TRBJ1-1, with D perhaps matching TRBD1 (5 bases). The CDR3 runs 13 residues. The V and J ends lost 7 bases and 4 bases respectively, with 14 bases between them. The V gene's germline CDR1 is SGHDT and CDR2 YYEEEE. DNA of the CDR3: TGTGCCAGCGATCTCCAGGGAGGCACTGAAGCTTTCTTT. Protein product: CASDLQGGTEAFF.

This clone was found a few times. CDR3 protein: CSALRQFHEQFF. The DNA for the CDR3 is TGCAGCGCCTTAAGGCAGTTCCATGAGCAGTTCTTC. V usage is TRBV29-1 and J usage is TRBJ2-1; D not certain. Trimming shortened V by 7 bases and J by 8 bases, and 15 bases separated the two germline ends. This CDR3 has 12 residues. The germline V gene has CDR1 SQVTM and CDR2 ANQGSEA.

This clone was detected once. The chain couples TRBV7-9 to TRBJ1-1; no reliable D call. The CDR3 is 13 amino acids. Trimming removed 11 bases from V and 2 bases from J, with 15 bases in between. CDR1 and CDR2 from the germline V gene are SEHNR and FQNEAQ (reference sequence). CDR3 in amino acids: CAVDEASNTEAFF. The CDR3 DNA reads TGTGCCGTCGACGAGGCTAGTAACACTGAAGCTTTCTTT. Looking up the rest from reference TRBV7-9 and TRBJ1-1 gives the full variable domain: DTGVSQNPRHKITKRGQNVTFRCDPISEHNRLYWYRQTLGQGPEFLTYFQNEAQLEKSRLLSDRFSAERPKGSFSTLEIQRTEQGDSAMYLCAVDEASNTEAFFGQGTRLTVV.

This clone occurred a few times. The chain uses TRBV7-7 and TRBJ2-7; no definite D call. The CDR3 contains 15 residues. Germline V gene lookup returns CDR1 SSHAT and CDR2 FNYEAQ (reference sequence). With 0 bases removed from V and 0 bases from J, the gap between germline ends came to 9 bases. The CDR3 loop reads CASSLALGSSYEQYF. CDR3 nucleotide sequence: TGTGCCAGCAGCTTAGCGCTTGGTAGCTCCTACGAGCAGTACTTC.

The chain couples TRBV10-3 to TRBJ1-2; D unresolved. The CDR3 is made up of 16 amino acids. V lost 0 bases and J 6 bases, leaving 17 bases between the germline ends. Germline CDR1 is ENHRY and CDR2 is SYGVKD. The CDR3 reads CAISESITAPRNGYTF. The CDR3 DNA reads as TGTGCCATCAGTGAGTCGATCACTGCCCCCCGGAATGGCTACACCTTC.

This chain connects TRBV18 to TRBJ1-2; D possibly corresponds to TRBD1 (5 bases). From germline, CDR1 is KGHSH and CDR2 LQKENI. The CDR3 loop spans 16 amino acids. The V and J ends lost 1 base and 4 bases respectively, with 16 bases between them. In DNA, the CDR3 is TGTGCCAGCTCACCACTAGAGGGACCTGGAGCCTATGGCTACACCTTC. It codes for CASSPLEGPGAYGYTF.

This clone was seen a single time. The chain joins TRBV7-9 to TRBJ2-5; 8 nucleotides line up with TRBD2. V dropped 2 bases and J dropped 1; count of bases not matched to a gene: 3. In germline, CDR1 is SEHNR, CDR2 FQNEAQ (reference sequence). The length of the CDR3 is 15 residues. CDR3 in amino acids: CASSLSGGPQETQYF. The CDR3 bases are TGTGCCAGCAGCTTATCGGGAGGGCCCCAAGAGACCCAGTACTTC.

The chain employs TRBV7-9 and TRBJ1-1; D not resolved. Trimming removed 3 bases from V and 1 base from J, with 9 bases in between. This CDR3 has 14 amino acids. Germline CDR1 and CDR2: SEHNR and FQNEAQ (reference sequence). In DNA form, the CDR3 reads TGTGCCAGCAGCTTGACCCAAGGGAACACTGAAGCTTTCTTT. Translated, it gives CASSLTQGNTEAFF.

This clone was counted between two and nine times. The chain carries TRBV10-3 and TRBJ1-2; 8 bases are shared with TRBD1. V shed 3 bases and J 4 bases; nucleotides not matched to a gene: 4. This CDR3 is built from 14 residues. In germline, CDR1 is ENHRY, CDR2 SYGVKD. In nucleotides, the CDR3 is TGTGCCATCAGTGAACCGGGACAGGTCTATGGCTACACCTTC. Encoded protein: CAISEPGQVYGYTF.